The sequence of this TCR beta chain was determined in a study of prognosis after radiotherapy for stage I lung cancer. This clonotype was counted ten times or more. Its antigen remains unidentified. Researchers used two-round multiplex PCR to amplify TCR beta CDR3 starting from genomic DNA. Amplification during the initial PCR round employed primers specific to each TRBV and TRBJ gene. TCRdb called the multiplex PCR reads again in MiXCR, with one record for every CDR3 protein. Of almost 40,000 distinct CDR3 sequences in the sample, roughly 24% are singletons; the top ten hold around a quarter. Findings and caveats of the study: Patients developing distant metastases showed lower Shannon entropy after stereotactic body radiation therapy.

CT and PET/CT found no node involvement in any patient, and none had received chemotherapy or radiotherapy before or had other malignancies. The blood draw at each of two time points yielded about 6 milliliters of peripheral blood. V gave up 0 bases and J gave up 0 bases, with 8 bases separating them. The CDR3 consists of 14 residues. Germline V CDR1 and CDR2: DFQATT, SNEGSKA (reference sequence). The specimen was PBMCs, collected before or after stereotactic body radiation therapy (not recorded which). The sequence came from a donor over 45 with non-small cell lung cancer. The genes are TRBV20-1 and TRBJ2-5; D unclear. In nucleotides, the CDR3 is TGCAGTGCTAGAGATGCGCGGAACCAAGAGACCCAGTACTTC. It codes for CSARDARNQETQYF.